These 23 T cell receptor beta chains share one sample of origin, sequenced in a study of early stage breast cancer tumors (dated by TCRdb to the late 2010s). The library was prepared using the immunoSEQ multiplex PCR assay. TCRdb's version of the immuneACCESS table is confined to in-frame rearrangements and falls short of the full clone set. An unresolved V gene accounts for under half of the shortfall where checked; the remainder is of unknown origin. The sample profile shows 30,000 to 40,000 clones; 74% of them were found once. The biggest ten clones account for over 6% of the sample. Sequencing was performed on blood. The receptors were sampled from a person in their 60s with breast cancer.

The gene calls are TRBV19 and TRBJ2-5, with TRBD2 matching 8 bases. V gave up 5 bases and J gave up 0 bases; unmatched junction bases: 5. The germline V gene encodes CDR1 LNHDA and CDR2 SQIVND (reference sequence). The CDR3 contains 15 residues. For the CDR3, the DNA is TGTGCCAGTAGTGTGGAGCGGGGGAACCAAGAGACCCAGTACTTC. It codes for CASSVERGNQETQYF.

The chain recombines TRBV5-4 with TRBJ2-2, with 7 positions matching TRBD2. CDR1 and CDR2 (germline): SGHNT, YYREEE (reference sequence). This CDR3 has 15 residues. The ends lost 0 bases at V and 6 bases at J; junction bases unmatched: 5. The CDR3 loop is CASSLGGTMAGELFF. CDR3 nucleotide sequence: TGTGCCAGCAGCTTGGGGGGGACTATGGCCGGGGAGCTGTTTTTT.

CDR3 sequence reads: CASSLAVGLLYNEQFF. CDR3 sequence (DNA): TGCGCCAGCAGCTTGGCCGTCGGTCTACTATACAATGAGCAGTTCTTC. The V gene is TRBV5-1, the J gene TRBJ2-1; D not resolved. The CDR3 covers 16 residues. Deletions cut 0 bases from V and 4 bases from J, with 14 bases between. CDR1 is SGHRS, CDR2 YFSETQ, per germline.

The genes are TRBV9 and TRBJ2-5, with D hard to call. CDR3 length: 14 residues. Germline V gene lookup returns CDR1 SGDLS and CDR2 YYNGEE. V was clipped by 4 bases and J by 3 bases, with 13 bases between them. Written as DNA, the CDR3 is TGTGCCAGCAGCCCTACGGGCCTAGAAGAGACCCAGTACTTC. This translates into CASSPTGLEETQYF.

This clone occurred once. The chain joins TRBV11-2 to TRBJ2-1, with 9 nucleotides matching TRBD1. The length of the CDR3 is 14 residues. Germline V CDR1 and CDR2: SGHAT, FQNNGV. With 4 bases clipped from V and 8 bases from J, the junction kept 6 bases outside the gene matches. The CDR3 DNA is TGTGCCAGCAGCTCACTGGGACAGGGTTATGAGCAGTTCTTC. Protein product: CASSSLGQGYEQFF.

The CDR3 here is CASSLGPGWFF. The CDR3 nucleotides read TGTGCCAGCAGTCTGGGACCGGGATGGTTCTTC. The chain recombines TRBV2 with TRBJ2-1, with D perhaps TRBD1 or TRBD2 (5 bases each). The CDR3 length is 11 residues. CDR1 SNHLY and CDR2 FYNNEI come from the germline V gene. V shed 5 bases and J shed 15 bases, with 14 bases lying between them.

This chain connects TRBV28 to TRBJ2-1; D unresolved. Trimming shortened V by 1 base and J by 2 bases, and 18 bases separated the two germline ends. There are 18 residues in the CDR3. The germline CDR1 and CDR2 sequences are MDHEN and SYDVKM. CDR3 bases: TGTGCCAGCAGTTTATCGGCCAAGGTCAGGATCCCCTACAATGAGCAGTTCTTC. Translating it yields CASSLSAKVRIPYNEQFF.

This chain uses TRBV19 with TRBJ1-5; weak D call: TRBD1 (6 bases). Germline values: CDR1 LNHDA, CDR2 SQIVND (reference sequence). CDR3 size: 15 residues. Trimming removed 4 bases at V and 0 bases at J, with 10 bases between. The CDR3 coding sequence is TGTGCCAGTAGTAACTTGGACAGTAGCAATCAGCCCCAGCATTTT. Residues: CASSNLDSSNQPQHF.

The chain links TRBV18 to TRBJ2-1, with 9 nucleotides matching TRBD2. The CDR3 loop spans 15 amino acids. CDR1 is KGHSH, CDR2 LQKENI, per germline. The V segment lost 2 bases and the J segment 9 bases; nucleotides outside the gene matches: 8. The CDR3 protein is CASSPGREGPFEQFF. CDR3 sequence (DNA): TGTGCCAGCTCACCAGGGCGGGAGGGCCCTTTTGAGCAGTTCTTC.

The V gene is TRBV30, the J gene TRBJ1-6; perhaps TRBD1 as D (5 bases). The V and J ends lost 0 bases and 6 bases respectively, with 9 bases between them. This CDR3 is 14 amino acids long. Germline V gene lookup returns CDR1 GTSNPN and CDR2 SVGIG (reference sequence). DNA for the CDR3: TGTGCCTGGAGTGTAGAGGGGCGTAATTCACCCCTCCACTTT. Residues: CAWSVEGRNSPLHF.

This clone was detected only once. The same CDR3 also results from other DNA sequences found in this sample. V is TRBV28 and J is TRBJ1-5; 11 bases align to TRBD1. The CDR3 has 14 amino acids. V lost 5 bases to trimming and J lost 7 bases; unmatched junction nucleotides: 4. The germline CDR1 and CDR2 sequences are MDHEN and SYDVKM. The CDR3 is CASSGQGAGQPQHF. CDR3 bases: TGTGCCAGCAGTGGACAGGGGGCAGGACAGCCCCAGCATTTT.

The rearrangement joins TRBV10-3 to TRBJ2-6; 8 bases map to TRBD1. After removal of 7 bases from V and 0 bases from J, the junction contained 8 bases not matched to a gene. CDR3 length: 17 amino acids. Germline CDR1 ENHRY, CDR2 SYGVKD. The CDR3 sequence: CAITPGQANSGANVLTF. For the CDR3, the DNA is TGTGCCATCACTCCGGGACAGGCTAACTCTGGGGCCAACGTCCTGACTTTC.

This sequence joins TRBV5-1 and TRBJ1-1; a possible D gene is TRBD1 (6 bases). The germline V and J ends were trimmed by 1 base and 3 bases, with 16 bases remaining between them. The germline V gene has CDR1 SGHRS and CDR2 YFSETQ. The CDR3 has 16 residues. The CDR3 loop is CASSLTGQLRYTEAFF. The CDR3 region has the DNA TGCGCCAGCAGCTTGACCGGACAGTTGCGGTACACTGAAGCTTTCTTT.

The rearrangement uses TRBV2 and TRBJ1-4; TRBD1 is a possible D gene (5 bases). There are 15 residues in the CDR3. Trimming took 1 base from V and 8 from J, leaving 14 bases between them. The germline V gene encodes CDR1 SNHLY and CDR2 FYNNEI. This CDR3 reads CASSEEARVWEKLFF. For the CDR3, the DNA is TGTGCCAGCAGTGAAGAGGCCAGGGTATGGGAAAAACTGTTTTTT.

The genes are TRBV25-1 and TRBJ1-1; perhaps TRBD1 as D (5 bases). The V end lost 6 bases, the J end lost 1 base, and 12 bases lay between the germline ends. CDR3 length equals 14 residues. Germline assignment: CDR1 MGHDK and CDR2 SYGVNS. CDR3 region: CASSPGGRNTEAFF. Here the CDR3 DNA reads TGTGCCAGCAGCCCCGGGGGGAGGAACACTGAAGCTTTCTTT.

The V and J genes are TRBV30 and TRBJ1-2; D unresolved. V lost 2 bases, J lost 1 base, and 8 bases lay in between. The CDR3 runs 13 residues. The germline V gene encodes CDR1 GTSNPN and CDR2 SVGIG (reference sequence). The CDR3 DNA is TGTGCCTGGAGTACACAGAGTAACTATGGCTACACCTTC. Amino acids: CAWSTQSNYGYTF.

V gene TRBV11-2 combines with J gene TRBJ1-1; 7 bases match TRBD1. V gave up 2 bases and J gave up 0 bases; unmatched junction bases: 6. Looked up from germline, CDR1 is SGHAT and CDR2 is FQNNGV. The CDR3 is made up of 16 amino acids. The CDR3 sequence is CASSLWDRNLNTEAFF. The CDR3 nucleotides read TGTGCCAGCAGCTTATGGGACAGAAACCTGAACACTGAAGCTTTCTTT.

This clone was recorded once. J is TRBJ1-5 and V is TRBV7-6; D is unresolved. Germline CDR1 and CDR2: SGHVS and FNYEAQ. V was clipped by 5 bases and J by 11 bases, with 16 bases between them. The CDR3 length is 13 residues. For the CDR3, the DNA is TGTGCCAGCAGCCTCACAGAGGGAAGAACCCAGCATTTT. It translates to CASSLTEGRTQHF.

This clone was recorded only once. The rearrangement links TRBV28 to TRBJ2-4; perhaps D is TRBD1 or TRBD2 (5 bases each). This CDR3 spans 16 amino acids. The germline V gene encodes CDR1 MDHEN and CDR2 SYDVKM. The V end was cut by 7 bases, the J end by 0 bases, with 16 bases between. CDR3: CASTRRGTIAKNIQYF. CDR3 coding DNA: TGTGCCAGCACCCGGAGAGGGACGATAGCCAAAAACATTCAGTACTTC.

This chain joins TRBV28 and TRBJ2-4; D is uncertain. CDR1 is MDHEN, CDR2 SYDVKM, per germline. Trimming left V 5 bases short and J 2 bases short, with 25 bases between. This CDR3 spans 19 amino acids. Written as DNA, the CDR3 is TGTGCCAGCAGTCCCAACGTCGAAAGCAATCAAGGTCCCAAAAACATTCAGTACTTC. Encoded protein: CASSPNVESNQGPKNIQYF.

The chain couples TRBV11-3 to TRBJ2-5; either TRBD1 or TRBD2 may supply D (5 bases each). The CDR3 sequence is 15 residues long. Between the trimmed V and J ends, which lost 0 bases and 5 bases, there was a span of 13 bases. The germline CDR1 and CDR2 sequences are SGHNT and YENEEA. As DNA, the CDR3 is TGTGCCAGCAGCTTAGAGCGTCCCTGGGGGGAGACCCAGTACTTC. Protein sequence: CASSLERPWGETQYF.

The chain joins TRBV19 to TRBJ2-3, with unresolved D. The germline CDR1 and CDR2 sequences are LNHDA and SQIVND (reference sequence). The CDR3 is 14 amino acids. V shed 4 bases and J shed 2 bases, with 10 bases lying between them. CDR3 sequence: CASSTTRNTDTQYF. CDR3 in DNA: TGTGCCAGTAGTACCACCCGAAACACAGATACGCAGTATTTT.

This chain joins TRBV27 and TRBJ1-5; weak D call: TRBD1 (5 bases). The CDR3 is made up of 15 amino acids. The V end lost 3 bases, the J end lost 3 bases, and 12 bases lay between the germline ends. CDR1 is MNHEY and CDR2 is SMNVEV in the germline V gene (reference sequence). CDR3 in DNA: TGTGCCAGCAGTTTTGGGGCCTATCCCAATCAGCCCCAGCATTTT. Its protein is CASSFGAYPNQPQHF.